This T cell receptor beta chain derives from a study of cytomegalovirus exposure and HLA in healthy donors. Study outcomes and limitations: Segments of the TCR beta V type were, in most cases, productive about 87% or about 30% of the time in an earlier analysis.

In the PCR, 60 Vbeta and 13 Jbeta primers were used. The repertoire was sequenced with immunoSEQ multiplex PCR; TCRdb's copy has only in-frame clones and lacks some. The top ten clones hold less than 7.5% of a sample with approximately 76,000 clones, roughly 60% of them seen once. The CDR3 length is 13 residues. Germline CDR1 and CDR2: MNHNY and SVGAGI (reference sequence). Trimming took off 4 bases at V and 4 bases at J, with 7 bases between the two ends. A word on this clone: Its specificity is unknown.

The specimen sequenced was PBMCs. The chain employs TRBV6-6 and TRBJ2-2; D perhaps matches TRBD2 (6 bases). The origin of this receptor is a man aged 30 to 39 in good health and CMV-seropositive. CDR3 residues: CASSLTSTGELFF. The CDR3, as DNA: TGTGCCAGCAGTTTGACTAGCACCGGGGAGCTGTTTTTT.